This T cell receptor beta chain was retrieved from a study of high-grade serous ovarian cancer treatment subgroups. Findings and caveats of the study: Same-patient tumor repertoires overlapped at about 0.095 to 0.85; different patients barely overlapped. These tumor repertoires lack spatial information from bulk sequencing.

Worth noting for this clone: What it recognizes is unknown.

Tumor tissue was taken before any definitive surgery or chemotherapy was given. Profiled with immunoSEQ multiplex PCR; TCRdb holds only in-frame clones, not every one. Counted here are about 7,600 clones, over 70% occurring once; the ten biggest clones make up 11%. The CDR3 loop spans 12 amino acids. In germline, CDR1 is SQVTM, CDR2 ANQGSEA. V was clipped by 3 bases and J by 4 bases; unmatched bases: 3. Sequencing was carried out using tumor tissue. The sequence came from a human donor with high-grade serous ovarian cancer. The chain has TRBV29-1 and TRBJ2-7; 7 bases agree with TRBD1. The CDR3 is CSVETGKYEQYF. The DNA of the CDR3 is TGCAGCGTTGAGACAGGGAAATACGAGCAGTACTTC.